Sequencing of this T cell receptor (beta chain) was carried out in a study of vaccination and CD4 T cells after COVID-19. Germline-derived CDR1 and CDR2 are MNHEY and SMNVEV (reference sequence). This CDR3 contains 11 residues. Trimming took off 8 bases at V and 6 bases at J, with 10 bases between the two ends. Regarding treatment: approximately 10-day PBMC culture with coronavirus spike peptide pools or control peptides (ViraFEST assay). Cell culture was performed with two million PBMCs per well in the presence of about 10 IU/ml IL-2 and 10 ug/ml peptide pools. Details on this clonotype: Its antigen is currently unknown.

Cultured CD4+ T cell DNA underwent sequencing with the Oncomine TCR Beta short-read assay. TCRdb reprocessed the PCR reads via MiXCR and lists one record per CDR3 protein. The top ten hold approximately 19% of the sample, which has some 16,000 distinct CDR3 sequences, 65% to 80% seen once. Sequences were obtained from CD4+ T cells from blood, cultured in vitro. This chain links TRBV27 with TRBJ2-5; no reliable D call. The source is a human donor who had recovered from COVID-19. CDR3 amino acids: CASPPRKTQYF. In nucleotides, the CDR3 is TGTGCCAGCCCTCCAAGGAAGACCCAGTACTTC.